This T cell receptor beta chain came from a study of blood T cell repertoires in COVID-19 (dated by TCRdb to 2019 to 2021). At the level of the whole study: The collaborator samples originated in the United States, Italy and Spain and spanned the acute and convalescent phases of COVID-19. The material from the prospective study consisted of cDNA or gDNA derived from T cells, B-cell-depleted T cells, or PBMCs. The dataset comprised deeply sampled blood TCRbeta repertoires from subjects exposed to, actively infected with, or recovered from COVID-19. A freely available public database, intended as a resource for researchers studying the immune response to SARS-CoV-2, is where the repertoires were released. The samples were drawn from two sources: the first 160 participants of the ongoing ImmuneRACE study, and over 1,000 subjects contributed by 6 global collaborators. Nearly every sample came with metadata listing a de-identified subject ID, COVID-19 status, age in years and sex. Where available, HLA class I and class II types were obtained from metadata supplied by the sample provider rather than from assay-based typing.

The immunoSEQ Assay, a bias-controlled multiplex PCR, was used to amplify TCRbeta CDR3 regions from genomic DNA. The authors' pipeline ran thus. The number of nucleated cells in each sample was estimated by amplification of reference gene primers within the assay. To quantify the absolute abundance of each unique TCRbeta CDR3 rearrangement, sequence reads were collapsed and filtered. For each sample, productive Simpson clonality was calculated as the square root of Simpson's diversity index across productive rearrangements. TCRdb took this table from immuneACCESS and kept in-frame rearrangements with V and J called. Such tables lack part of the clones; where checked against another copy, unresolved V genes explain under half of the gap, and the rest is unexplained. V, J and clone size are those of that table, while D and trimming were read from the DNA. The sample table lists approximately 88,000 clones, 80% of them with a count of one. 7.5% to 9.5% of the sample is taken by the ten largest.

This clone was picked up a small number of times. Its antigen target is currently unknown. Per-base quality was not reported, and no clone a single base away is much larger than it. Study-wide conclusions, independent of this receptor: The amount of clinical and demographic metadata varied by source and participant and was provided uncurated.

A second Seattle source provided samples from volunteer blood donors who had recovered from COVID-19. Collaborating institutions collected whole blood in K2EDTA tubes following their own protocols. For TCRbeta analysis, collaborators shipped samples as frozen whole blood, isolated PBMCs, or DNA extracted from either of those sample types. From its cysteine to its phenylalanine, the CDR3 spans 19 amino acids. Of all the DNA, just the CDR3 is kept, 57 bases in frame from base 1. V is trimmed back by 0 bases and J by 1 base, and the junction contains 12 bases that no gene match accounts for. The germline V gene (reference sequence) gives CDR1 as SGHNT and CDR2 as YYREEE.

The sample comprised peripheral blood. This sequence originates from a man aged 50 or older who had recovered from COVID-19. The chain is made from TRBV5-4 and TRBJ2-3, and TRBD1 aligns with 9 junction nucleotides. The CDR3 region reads CASSLGITGGPRGTDTQYF. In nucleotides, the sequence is TGTGCCAGCAGCTTGGGAATAACAGGGGGCCCGCGGGGCACAGATACGCAGTATTTT.